This T cell receptor (beta chain) comes out of a study of T cell responses to AZD1222 COVID-19 vaccine. Comments on this clone: The target antigen is unknown.

Sequencing was performed with immunoSEQ multiplex PCR; in TCRdb, only in-frame clones are kept and a portion is missing. Among about 150,000 clones, 94% were seen once, and the ten largest hold around 1.3%. Trimming took 0 bases from V and 9 from J, leaving 9 bases between them. Germline V gene data show CDR1 as SGHTA and CDR2 as FQGNSA. CDR3 length equals 13 residues. Study conclusions and caveats: Spike-wide vaccine-associated CD4 TCRs dominated at 160-218 and 743-854.

The V gene is TRBV7-2, the J gene TRBJ2-1; perhaps TRBD2 as D (5 bases). This clonotype originated in an adult in good health. Here the sequenced sample was peripheral blood, taken on day 0 of AZD1222 vaccination. The CDR3 bases are TGTGCCAGCAGCTTAGCCATGAGCGGTGAGCAGTTCTTC. It translates to CASSLAMSGEQFF.